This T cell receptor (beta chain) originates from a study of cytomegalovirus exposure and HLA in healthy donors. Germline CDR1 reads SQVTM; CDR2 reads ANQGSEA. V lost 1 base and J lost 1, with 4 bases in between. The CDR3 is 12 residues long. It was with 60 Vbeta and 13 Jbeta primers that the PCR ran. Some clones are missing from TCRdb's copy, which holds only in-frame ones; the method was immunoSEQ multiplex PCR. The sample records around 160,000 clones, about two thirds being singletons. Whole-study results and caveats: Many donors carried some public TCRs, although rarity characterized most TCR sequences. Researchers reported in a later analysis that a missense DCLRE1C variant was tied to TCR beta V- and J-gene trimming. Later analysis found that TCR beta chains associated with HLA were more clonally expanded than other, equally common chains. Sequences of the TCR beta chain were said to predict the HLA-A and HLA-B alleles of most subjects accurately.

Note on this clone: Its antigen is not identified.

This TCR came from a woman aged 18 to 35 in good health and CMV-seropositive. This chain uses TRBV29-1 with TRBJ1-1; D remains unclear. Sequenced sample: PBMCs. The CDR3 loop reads CSVEAWNTEAFF. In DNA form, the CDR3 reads TGCAGCGTTGAAGCCTGGAACACTGAAGCTTTCTTT. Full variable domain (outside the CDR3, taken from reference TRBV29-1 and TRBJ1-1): SAVISQKPSRDICQRGTSLTIQCQVDSQVTMMFWYRQQPGQSLTLIATANQGSEATYESGFVIDKFPISRPNLTFSTLTVSNMSPEDSSIYLCSVEAWNTEAFFGQGTRLTVV.